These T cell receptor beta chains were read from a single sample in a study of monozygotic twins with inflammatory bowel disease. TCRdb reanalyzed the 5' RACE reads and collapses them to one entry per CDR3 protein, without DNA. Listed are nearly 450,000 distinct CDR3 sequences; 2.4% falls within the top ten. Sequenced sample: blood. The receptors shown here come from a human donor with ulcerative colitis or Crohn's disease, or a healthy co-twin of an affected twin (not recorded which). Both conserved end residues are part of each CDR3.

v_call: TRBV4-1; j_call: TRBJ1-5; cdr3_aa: CASSQVQDQPQHF
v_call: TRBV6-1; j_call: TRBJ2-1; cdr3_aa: CASCAGTKNNEQFF
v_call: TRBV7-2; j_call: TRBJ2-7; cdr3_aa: CASRSVSSSYEQYF
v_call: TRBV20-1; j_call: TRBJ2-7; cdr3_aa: CSASNGGHEQYF
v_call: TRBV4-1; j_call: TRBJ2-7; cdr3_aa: CASSLYSGPEQYF
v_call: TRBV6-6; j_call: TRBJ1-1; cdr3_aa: CASTHRHTEAFF
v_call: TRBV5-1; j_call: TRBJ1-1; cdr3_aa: CASSLGGGQNTEAFF
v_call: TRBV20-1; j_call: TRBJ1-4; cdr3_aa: CSARDGGGASGEKLFF
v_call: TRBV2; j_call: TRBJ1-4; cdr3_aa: CASRPRGGSATNEKLFF
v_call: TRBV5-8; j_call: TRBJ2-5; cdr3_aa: CASSLAQTKQETQYF
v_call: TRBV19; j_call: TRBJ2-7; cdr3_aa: CASSIKGAGSYEQYF
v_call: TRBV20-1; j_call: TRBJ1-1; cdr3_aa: CSARGGGLNTEAFF
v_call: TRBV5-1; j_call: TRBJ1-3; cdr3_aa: CASSLEAASGNTIYF
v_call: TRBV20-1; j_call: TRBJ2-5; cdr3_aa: CSARVPQGRETQYF
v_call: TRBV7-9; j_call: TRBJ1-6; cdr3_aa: CASTTPGRGDYNSPLHF
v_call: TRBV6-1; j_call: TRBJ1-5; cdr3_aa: CASTSAGAGGNQPQHF
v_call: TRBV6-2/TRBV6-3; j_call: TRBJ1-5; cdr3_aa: CASSPQYQPQHF
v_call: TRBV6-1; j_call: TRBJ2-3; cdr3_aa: CASSIQIGGSSTDTQYF
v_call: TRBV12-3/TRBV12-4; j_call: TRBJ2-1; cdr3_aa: CASIPGDRWGGEQFF
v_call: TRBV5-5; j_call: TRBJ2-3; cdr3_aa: CASTSQGGYTDTQYF
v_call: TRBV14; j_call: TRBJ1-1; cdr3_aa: CASSPQEVGSTEAFF
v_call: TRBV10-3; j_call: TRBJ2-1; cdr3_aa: CAISESLAGGRNEQFF